This T cell receptor beta chain is drawn from a study of cytomegalovirus exposure and HLA in healthy donors. The study, taken as a whole, reports: Segments of the TCR beta V type were, in most cases, productive about 87% or about 30% of the time in an earlier analysis.

The PCR was carried out with 60 Vbeta primers and 13 Jbeta primers. Data came from immunoSEQ multiplex PCR; TCRdb stores just in-frame clones and leaves some out. In the table there are approximately 140,000 clones, over 60% of which are singletons. As to this clone: Its antigen remains unidentified.

With V trimmed by 5 bases and J by 7 bases, 10 bases remained unmatched. The CDR3 loop spans 15 amino acids. Per the germline V gene, CDR1 is MNHEY and CDR2 is SMNVEV (reference sequence). The sample taken for sequencing was PBMCs. The chain recombines TRBV27 with TRBJ1-2; 10 bases line up with TRBD1. The TCR sequence derives from a woman between 18 and 30 years old in good health and CMV-seronegative. The CDR3 sequence is CASSVRTGGLGGYTF. CDR3 bases: TGTGCCAGCAGTGTCCGGACAGGGGGTCTGGGTGGCTACACCTTC.